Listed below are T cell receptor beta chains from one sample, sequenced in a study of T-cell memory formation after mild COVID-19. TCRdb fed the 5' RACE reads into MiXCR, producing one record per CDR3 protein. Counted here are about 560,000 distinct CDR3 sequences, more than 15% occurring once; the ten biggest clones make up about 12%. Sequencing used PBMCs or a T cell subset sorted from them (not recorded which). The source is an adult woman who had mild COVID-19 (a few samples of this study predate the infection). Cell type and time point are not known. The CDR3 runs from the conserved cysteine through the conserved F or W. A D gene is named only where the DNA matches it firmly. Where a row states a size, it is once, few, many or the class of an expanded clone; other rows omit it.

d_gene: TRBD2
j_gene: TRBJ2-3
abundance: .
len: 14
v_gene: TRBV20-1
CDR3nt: TGCAGTGCTCGCCGGGGGGTTAGCACAGATACGCAGTATTTT
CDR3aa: CSARRGVSTDTQYF

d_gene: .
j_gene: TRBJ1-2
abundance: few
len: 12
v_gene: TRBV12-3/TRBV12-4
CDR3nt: TGTGCCAGCGGAGTTTGGGGGGGTGGCTACACCTTC
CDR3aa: CASGVWGGGYTF

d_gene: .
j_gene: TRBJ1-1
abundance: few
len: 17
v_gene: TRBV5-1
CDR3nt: TGCGCCAGCAGCTTGGCTCTGGACCGGACAGCCAGGACTGAAGCTTTCTTT
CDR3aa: CASSLALDRTARTEAFF

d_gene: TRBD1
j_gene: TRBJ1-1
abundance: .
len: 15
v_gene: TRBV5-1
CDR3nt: TGCGCCAGCAGCTTAGACAGGGTCCCAAACACTGAAGCTTTCTTT
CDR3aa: CASSLDRVPNTEAFF

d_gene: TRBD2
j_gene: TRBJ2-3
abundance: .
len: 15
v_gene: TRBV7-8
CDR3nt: TGTGCCAGCAGCAACCGCGGGACTAGGACAGATACGCAGTATTTT
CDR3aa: CASSNRGTRTDTQYF

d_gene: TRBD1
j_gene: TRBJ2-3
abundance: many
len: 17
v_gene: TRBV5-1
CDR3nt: TGCGCCAGCAGCGTCCGGGACAGACTGGGGGGCACAGATACGCAGTATTTT
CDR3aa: CASSVRDRLGGTDTQYF

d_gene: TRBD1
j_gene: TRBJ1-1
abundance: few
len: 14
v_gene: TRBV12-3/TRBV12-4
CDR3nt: TGTGCCAGCAGGAACAGGGGGGGATACACTGAAGCTTTCTTT
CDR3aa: CASRNRGGYTEAFF

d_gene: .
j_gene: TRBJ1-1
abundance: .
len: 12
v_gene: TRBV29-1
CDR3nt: TGCAGCTCCTCGTATATGAACACTGAAGCTTTCTTT
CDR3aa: CSSSYMNTEAFF

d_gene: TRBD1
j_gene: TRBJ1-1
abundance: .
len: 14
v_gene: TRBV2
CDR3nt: TGTGCCAGTCCCGGGACAGGGGGTGTCACTGAAGCTTTCTTT
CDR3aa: CASPGTGGVTEAFF

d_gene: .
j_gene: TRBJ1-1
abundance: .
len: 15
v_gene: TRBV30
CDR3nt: TGTGCCTGGAGTGCCTCGGGAGTAAAGAACACTGAAGCTTTCTTT
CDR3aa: CAWSASGVKNTEAFF

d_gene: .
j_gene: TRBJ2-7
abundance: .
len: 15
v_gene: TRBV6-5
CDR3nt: TGTGCCAGCAGTTACTCGGCGGGTTCTCGCTCCGAGCAGTACTTC
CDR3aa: CASSYSAGSRSEQYF

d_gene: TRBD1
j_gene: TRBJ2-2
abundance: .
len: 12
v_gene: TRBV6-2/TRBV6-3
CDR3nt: TGTGCCAGCAGACCAGGGGGCGGGGAGCTGTTTTTT
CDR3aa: CASRPGGGELFF

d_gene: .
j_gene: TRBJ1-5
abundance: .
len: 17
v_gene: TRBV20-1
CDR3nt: TGCAGTGCTAGAGATCCCGGGGGGCGATTGGGCAATCAGCCCCAGCATTTT
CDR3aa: CSARDPGGRLGNQPQHF

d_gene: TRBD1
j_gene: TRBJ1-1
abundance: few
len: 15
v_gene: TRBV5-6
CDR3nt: TGTGCCAGCAGCGCGCTGGGACAGGGAAACACTGAAGCTTTCTTT
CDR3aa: CASSALGQGNTEAFF

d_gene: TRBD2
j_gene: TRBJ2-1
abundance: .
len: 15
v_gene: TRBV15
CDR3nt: TGTGCCACCAGCAGGGGAGGCGGGGGGACCAATGAGCAGTTCTTC
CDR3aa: CATSRGGGGTNEQFF

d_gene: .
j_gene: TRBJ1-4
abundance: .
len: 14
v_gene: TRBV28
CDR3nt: TGTGCCAGCAGCACCCCCGCGGCTAATGAAAAACTGTTTTTT
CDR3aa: CASSTPAANEKLFF

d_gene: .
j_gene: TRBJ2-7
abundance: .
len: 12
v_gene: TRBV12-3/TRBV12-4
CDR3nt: TGTGCCAGCAGTTTAATTAGGGACGAGCAGTACTTC
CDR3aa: CASSLIRDEQYF

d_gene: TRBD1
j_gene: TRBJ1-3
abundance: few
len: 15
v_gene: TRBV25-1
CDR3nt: TGTGCCAGCAGTGCGACAGGGGGCAATGGAAACACCATATATTTT
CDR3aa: CASSATGGNGNTIYF

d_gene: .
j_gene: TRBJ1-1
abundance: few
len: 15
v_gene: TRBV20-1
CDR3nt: TGCAGTGCTAGAGTACCCGGGACGGCCGTCACTGAAGCTTTCTTT
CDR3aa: CSARVPGTAVTEAFF

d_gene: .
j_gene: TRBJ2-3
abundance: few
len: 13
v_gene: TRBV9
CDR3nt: TGTGCCAGCAGCGTAGACGGCACAGATACGCAGTATTTT
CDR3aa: CASSVDGTDTQYF

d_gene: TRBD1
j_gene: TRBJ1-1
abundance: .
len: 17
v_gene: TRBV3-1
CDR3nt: TGTGCCAGCAGCCTGGTCGGGACAGGGGGCGCGGGATCTGAAGCTTTCTTT
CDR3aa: CASSLVGTGGAGSEAFF

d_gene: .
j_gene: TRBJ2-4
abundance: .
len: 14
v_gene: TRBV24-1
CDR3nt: TGTGCCACCAGTGATAATCTAGCCAAAAACATTCAGTACTTC
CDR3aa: CATSDNLAKNIQYF

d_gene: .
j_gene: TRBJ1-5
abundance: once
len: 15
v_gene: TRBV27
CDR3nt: TGTGCCAGCAGTTTATTCGCAGGCCTAAATCAGCCCCAGCATTTT
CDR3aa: CASSLFAGLNQPQHF

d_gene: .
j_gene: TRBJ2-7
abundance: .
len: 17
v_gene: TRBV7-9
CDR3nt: TGTGCCAGCAGCTCAGCCTCGACAGCGCTCGGCGCCTACGAGCAGTACTTC
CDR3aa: CASSSASTALGAYEQYF

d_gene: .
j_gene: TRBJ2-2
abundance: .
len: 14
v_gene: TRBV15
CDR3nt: TGTGCCACCAGCGGACAGCCTAACACCGGGGAGCTGTTTTTT
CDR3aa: CATSGQPNTGELFF

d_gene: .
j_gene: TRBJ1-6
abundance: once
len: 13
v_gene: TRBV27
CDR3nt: TGTGCCAGCAGTTTAGTAGGGCGTTCACCCCTCCACTTT
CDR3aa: CASSLVGRSPLHF

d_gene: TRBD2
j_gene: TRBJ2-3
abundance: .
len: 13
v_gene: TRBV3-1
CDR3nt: TGTGCCAGCAGCCAAGACCGGCAGCGGGGGCAGTATTTT
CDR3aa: CASSQDRQRGQYF

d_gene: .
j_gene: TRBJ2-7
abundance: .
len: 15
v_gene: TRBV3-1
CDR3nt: TGTGCCAGCAAGCCATCCGGACTGAGCTCCTACGAGCAGTACTTC
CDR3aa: CASKPSGLSSYEQYF

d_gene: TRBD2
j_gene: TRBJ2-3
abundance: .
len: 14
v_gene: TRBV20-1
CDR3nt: TGCAGTGCTAGAGATCAGGAGCGGGAGTTTATGCAGTATTTT
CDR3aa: CSARDQEREFMQYF

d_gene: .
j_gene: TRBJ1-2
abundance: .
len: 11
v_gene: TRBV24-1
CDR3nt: TGTGCCGCACCGGGGAGGGGTCTCTACACCTTC
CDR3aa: CAAPGRGLYTF

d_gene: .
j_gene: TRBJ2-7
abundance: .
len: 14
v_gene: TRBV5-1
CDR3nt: TGCGCCAGCAGCTTGCGGAAAGACTCCTACGAGCAGTACTTC
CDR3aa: CASSLRKDSYEQYF

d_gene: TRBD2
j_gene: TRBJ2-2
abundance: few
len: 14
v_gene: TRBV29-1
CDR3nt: TGCAGCGTTGGGCCAGAGCGGGGAACCGGGGAGCTGTTTTTT
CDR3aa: CSVGPERGTGELFF

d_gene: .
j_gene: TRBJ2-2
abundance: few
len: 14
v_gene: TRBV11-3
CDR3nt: TGTGCCAGCAGCTTGCCCCTGGTCACCGGGGAGCTGTTTTTT
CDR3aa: CASSLPLVTGELFF

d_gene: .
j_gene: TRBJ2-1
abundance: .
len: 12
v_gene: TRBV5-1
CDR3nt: TGCGCCAGCAGCATAGGGACCCATGAGCAGTTCTTC
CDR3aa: CASSIGTHEQFF

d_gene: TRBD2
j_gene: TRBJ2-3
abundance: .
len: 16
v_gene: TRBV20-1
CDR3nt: TGCAGTGCTTCACCCGGGACTAGTCGTAGGACAGATACGCAGTATTTT
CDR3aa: CSASPGTSRRTDTQYF

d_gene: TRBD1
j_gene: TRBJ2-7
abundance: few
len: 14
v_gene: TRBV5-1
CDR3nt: TGCGCCAGCAGCTTAAGGACAGGGGGCGGCGAGCAGTACTTC
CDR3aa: CASSLRTGGGEQYF

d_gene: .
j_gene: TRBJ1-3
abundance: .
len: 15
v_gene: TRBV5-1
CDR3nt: TGCGCCAGCAGCTTGGATGGGACCTCTGGAAACACCATATATTTT
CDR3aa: CASSLDGTSGNTIYF

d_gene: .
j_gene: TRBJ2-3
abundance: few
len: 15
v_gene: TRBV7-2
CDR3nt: TGTGCCAGCAGCTTACAGCAATTCACCACAGATACGCAGTATTTT
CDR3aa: CASSLQQFTTDTQYF

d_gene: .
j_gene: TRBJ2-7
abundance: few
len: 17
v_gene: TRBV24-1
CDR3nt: TGTGCCACCAGTGATTCCGGGCAGCACGGTGGATCCTACGAGCAGTACTTC
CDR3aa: CATSDSGQHGGSYEQYF

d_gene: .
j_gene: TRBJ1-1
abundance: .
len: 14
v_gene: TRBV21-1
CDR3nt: TGTGCCAGCAGACGACGAAGGGGTAACACTGAAGCTTTCTTT
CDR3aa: CASRRRRGNTEAFF

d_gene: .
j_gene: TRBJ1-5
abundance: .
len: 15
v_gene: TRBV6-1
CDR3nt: TGTGCCAGCAGTGAAGCGGATGGGCGTAATCAGCCCCAGCATTTT
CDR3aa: CASSEADGRNQPQHF